The source of this T cell receptor beta chain is a study of CD4 T cells in relation to SARS-CoV-2 and coronaviruses. Looking at the study overall: TCR beta CDR3s were sequenced after approximately nine-day antigen culture of PBMCs. The restricting HLA molecule for shared crossreactive spike epitopes was mapped. Controls used an HIV-1 Nef peptide pool or no peptide.

CD4+ T cells from unexposed donors were obtained before the COVID-19 pandemic (2011-2018). After about 11 days of culture, CD4+ T cells were isolated. Cells permitting, SARS-CoV-2 S/N and four cold-coronavirus spikes were tested on unexposed-donor CD4+ T cells. Notes on this clone: Its antigen remains unknown.

TCRdb's copy holds only in-frame clones and misses some; the assay was immunoSEQ multiplex PCR. The data hold 20,000 to 25,000 clones, with around 80% observed a single time. The CDR3 runs 14 residues. V dropped 5 bases and J dropped 1 base, with 12 bases sitting between them. The germline V gene encodes CDR1 SGHDN and CDR2 FVKESK. The source material was CD4+ T cells from PBMCs, cultured in vitro. The source of this sequence is a human donor in good health. The rearrangement uses TRBV14 and TRBJ2-7; possible D gene TRBD2, 6 bases. The DNA of the CDR3 is TGTGCCAGCAGCGAGAGACTAGATTCCTACGAGCAGTACTTC. Encoded protein: CASSERLDSYEQYF.